This T cell receptor (beta chain) was retrieved from a study of T cell repertoires in cytomegalovirus infection. In this sample, this clonotype turned up many times. TCRdb reanalysed the reads using MiXCR and keeps one entry per CDR3 protein. The table shows 450,000 to 600,000 distinct CDR3 sequences, with approximately 10% occurring only once. V shed 3 bases, J shed 6 bases, and the junction held 3 bases outside the gene matches. The CDR3 runs 14 residues. The chain uses TRBV12-3 or TRBV12-4 and TRBJ1-4; 8 bases map to TRBD1. Sequencing was done on a sample of PBMCs. This clonotype was obtained from a human donor in good health (CMV status not recorded). Some clones in this sample may be carry-over from other donors' samples. The CDR3 DNA follows: TGTGCCAGCAGTTTGACAGGGGAGGATGAAAAACTGTTTTTT. Encoded protein: CASSLTGEDEKLFF.